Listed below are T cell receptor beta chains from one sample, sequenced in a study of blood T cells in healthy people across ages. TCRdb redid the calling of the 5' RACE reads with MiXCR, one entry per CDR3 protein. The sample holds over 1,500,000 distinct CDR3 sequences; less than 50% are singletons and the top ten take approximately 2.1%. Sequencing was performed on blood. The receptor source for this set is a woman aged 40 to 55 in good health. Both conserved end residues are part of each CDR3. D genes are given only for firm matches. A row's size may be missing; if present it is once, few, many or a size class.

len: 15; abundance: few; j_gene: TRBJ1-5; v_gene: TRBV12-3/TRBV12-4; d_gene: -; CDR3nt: TGTGCCAGCAGTTTTGGGGAAGGGGGAAATCAGCCCCAGCATTTT; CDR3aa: CASSFGEGGNQPQHF
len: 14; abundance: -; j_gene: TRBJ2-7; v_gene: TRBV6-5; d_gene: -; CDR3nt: TGTGCCAGCATGTACCGGGACGGAGACTACGAGCAGTACTTC; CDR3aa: CASMYRDGDYEQYF
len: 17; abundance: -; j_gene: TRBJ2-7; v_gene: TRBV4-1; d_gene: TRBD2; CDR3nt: TGCGCCAGCAGCCAAGAAGAGATTACGGGAGGAGCGGACGAGCAGTACTTC; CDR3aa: CASSQEEITGGADEQYF
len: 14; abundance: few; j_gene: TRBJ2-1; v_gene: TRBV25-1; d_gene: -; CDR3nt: TGTGCCAGCAATCGGGGGGCTGTATATAGTGAGCAGTTCTTC; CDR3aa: CASNRGAVYSEQFF
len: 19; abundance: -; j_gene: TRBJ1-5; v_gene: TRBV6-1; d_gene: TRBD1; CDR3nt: TGTGCCAGCAGTGGGGCCGGGACAGGGGGATCGTATAGCAATCAGCCCCAGCATTTT; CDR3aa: CASSGAGTGGSYSNQPQHF
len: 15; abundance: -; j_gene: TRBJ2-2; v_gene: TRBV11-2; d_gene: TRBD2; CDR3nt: TGTGCCAGCTGCAAACTAGCGGGGGCAACCGGGGAGCTGTTTTTT; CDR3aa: CASCKLAGATGELFF
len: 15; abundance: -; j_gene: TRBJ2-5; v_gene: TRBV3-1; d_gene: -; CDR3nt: TGTGCCAGCAGCCAAGAGAAGGACCTACAAGAGACCCAGTACTTC; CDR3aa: CASSQEKDLQETQYF
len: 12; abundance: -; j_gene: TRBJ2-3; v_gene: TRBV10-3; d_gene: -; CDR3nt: TGTGCCATCAATAACGGCGGGGATACGCAGTATTTT; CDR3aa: CAINNGGDTQYF
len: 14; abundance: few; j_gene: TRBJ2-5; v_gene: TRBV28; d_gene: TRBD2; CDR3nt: TGTGCCAGCAGCACCGGGACTAACTACAATGAGCAGTACTTC; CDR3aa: CASSTGTNYNEQYF
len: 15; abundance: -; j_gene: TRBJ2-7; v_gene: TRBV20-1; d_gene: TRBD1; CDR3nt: TGCAGTTCCGAACCCAGGACAGGGTTCTCCTACGAGCAGTACTTC; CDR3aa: CSSEPRTGFSYEQYF
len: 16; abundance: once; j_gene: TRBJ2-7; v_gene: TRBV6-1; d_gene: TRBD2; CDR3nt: TGTGCCAGCAGTGAACTGAAGACTAGCGGGAGGTACGAGCAGTACTTC; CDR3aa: CASSELKTSGRYEQYF
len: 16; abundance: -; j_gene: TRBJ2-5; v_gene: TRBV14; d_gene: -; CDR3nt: TGTGCCAGCAGCCAAGGAATTGGACGGACACAAGAGACCCAGTACTTC; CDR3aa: CASSQGIGRTQETQYF
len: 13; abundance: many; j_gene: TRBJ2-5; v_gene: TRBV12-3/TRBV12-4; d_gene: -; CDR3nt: TGTGCCAGCAGTTTAACCAACCAAGAGACCCAGTACTTC; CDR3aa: CASSLTNQETQYF
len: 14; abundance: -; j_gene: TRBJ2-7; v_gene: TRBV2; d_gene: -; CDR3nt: TGTGCCAGCAGCGCCGACAGATCGGTCGGCGAGCAGTACTTC; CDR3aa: CASSADRSVGEQYF
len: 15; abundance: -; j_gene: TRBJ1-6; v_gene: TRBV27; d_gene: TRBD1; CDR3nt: TGTGCCAGCAGTTTAGAGGGGGCTCGCAATTCACCCCTCCACTTT; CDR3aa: CASSLEGARNSPLHF
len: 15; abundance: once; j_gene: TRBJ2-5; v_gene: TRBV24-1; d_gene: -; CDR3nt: TGTGCCACCGCAGCTACAGGGTCCCCCCAAGAGACCCAGTACTTC; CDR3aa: CATAATGSPQETQYF
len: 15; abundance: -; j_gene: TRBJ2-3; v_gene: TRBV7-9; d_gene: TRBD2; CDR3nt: TGTGCCAGCGTCTATTCGGGGGGTAGCACAGATACGCAGTATTTT; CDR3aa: CASVYSGGSTDTQYF
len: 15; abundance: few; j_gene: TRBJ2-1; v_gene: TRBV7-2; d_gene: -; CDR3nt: TGTGCCAGCAGCTCCGGGGGCCTGGGTAGGGATGAGCAGTTCTTC; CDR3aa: CASSSGGLGRDEQFF
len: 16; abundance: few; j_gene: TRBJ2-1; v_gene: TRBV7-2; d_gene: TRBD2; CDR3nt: TGTGCCAGCAGCGAGACTAGCGGGGGGGTTAACAATGAGCAGTTCTTC; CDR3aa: CASSETSGGVNNEQFF
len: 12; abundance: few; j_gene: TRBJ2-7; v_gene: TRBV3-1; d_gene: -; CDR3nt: TGTGCCAGCAGCCAAGGGACAGCCGAGCAGTACTTC; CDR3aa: CASSQGTAEQYF
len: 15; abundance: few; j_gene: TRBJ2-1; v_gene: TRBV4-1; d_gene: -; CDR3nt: TGCGCCAGCAGCCAAGGGGCGGGCCCCTACAATGAGCAGTTCTTC; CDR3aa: CASSQGAGPYNEQFF
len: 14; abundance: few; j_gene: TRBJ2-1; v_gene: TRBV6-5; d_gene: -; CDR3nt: TGTGCCAGCAGTTATCGGACAACCTACAATGAGCAGTTCTTC; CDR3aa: CASSYRTTYNEQFF
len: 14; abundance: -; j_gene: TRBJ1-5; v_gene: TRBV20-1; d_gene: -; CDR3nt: TGCAGTGCCAAAGCATCATCGGGCAATCAGCCCCAGCATTTT; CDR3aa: CSAKASSGNQPQHF
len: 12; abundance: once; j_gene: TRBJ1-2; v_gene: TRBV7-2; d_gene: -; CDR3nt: TGTGCCAGCAGCTATACCGACAGGGGCTACACCTTC; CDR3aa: CASSYTDRGYTF
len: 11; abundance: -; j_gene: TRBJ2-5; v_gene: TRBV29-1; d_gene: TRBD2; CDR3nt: TGCAGCGTTGCTGGGGGGGGAATAACGTACTTC; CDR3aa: CSVAGGGITYF
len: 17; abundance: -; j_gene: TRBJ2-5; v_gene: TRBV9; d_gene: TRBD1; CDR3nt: TGTGCCAGCAGCGTAGTTCCTAGGACAGGGGGCGGAAATGAGCAGTACTTC; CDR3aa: CASSVVPRTGGGNEQYF
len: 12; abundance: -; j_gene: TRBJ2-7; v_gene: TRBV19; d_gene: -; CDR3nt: TGTGCCAGTAGTATCCTGTACAATGAGCAGTACTTC; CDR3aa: CASSILYNEQYF
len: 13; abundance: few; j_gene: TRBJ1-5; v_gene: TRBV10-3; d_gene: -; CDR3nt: TGTGCCATCAGTGAAGTAAGCAATCAGCCCCAGCATTTT; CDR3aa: CAISEVSNQPQHF
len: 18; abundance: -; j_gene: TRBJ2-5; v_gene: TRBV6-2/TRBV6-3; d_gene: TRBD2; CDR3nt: TGTGCCAACAGTTCGACAGAAGGACTAGCGGGGTACAAAGAGACCCAGTACTTC; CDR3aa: CANSSTEGLAGYKETQYF
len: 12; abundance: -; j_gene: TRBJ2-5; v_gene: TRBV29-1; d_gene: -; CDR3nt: TGCAGCGCCCTCAGGGGATACAATGAGCAGTACTTC; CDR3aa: CSALRGYNEQYF
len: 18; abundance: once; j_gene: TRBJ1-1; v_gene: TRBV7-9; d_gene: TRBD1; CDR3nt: TGTGCCAGCAGCCTACCGGGAGACAGGGAAGGGGTGAACACTGAAGCTTTCTTT; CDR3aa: CASSLPGDREGVNTEAFF
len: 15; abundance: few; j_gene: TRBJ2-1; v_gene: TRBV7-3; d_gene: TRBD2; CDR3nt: TGTGCCAGCAGTCTTCAGACTAGCCCTTACAATGAGCAGTTCTTC; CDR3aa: CASSLQTSPYNEQFF
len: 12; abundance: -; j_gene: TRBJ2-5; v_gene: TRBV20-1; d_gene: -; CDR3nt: TGCAGTGCTAGAATAAATGCCGAGACCCAGTACTTC; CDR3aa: CSARINAETQYF
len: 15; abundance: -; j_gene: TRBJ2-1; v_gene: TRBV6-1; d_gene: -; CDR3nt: TGTGCCAGCAGTGAACTCACCTCAGCACGAGAGACCCAGTTCTTC; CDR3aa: CASSELTSARETQFF
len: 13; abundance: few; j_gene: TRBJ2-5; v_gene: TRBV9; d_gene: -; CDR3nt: TGTGCCAGCAGCAGGGGGGAGTGGGAGACCCAGTACTTC; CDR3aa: CASSRGEWETQYF
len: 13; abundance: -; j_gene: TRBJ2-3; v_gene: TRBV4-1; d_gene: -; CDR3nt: TGCGCCAGCAGCCAAGATAAAGTTGATACGCAGTATTTT; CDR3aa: CASSQDKVDTQYF
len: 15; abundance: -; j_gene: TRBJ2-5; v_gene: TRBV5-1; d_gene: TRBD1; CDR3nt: TGCGCCAGCCGGGAATTAGTCGACAGGGGAGAGACCCAGTACTTC; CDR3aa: CASRELVDRGETQYF
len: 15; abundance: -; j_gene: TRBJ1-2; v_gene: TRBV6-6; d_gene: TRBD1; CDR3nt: TGTGCCAGCAGTTACTCGACAGGGGGCGGCTATGGCTACACCTTC; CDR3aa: CASSYSTGGGYGYTF
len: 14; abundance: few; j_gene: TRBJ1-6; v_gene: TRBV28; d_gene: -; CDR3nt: TGTGCCAGCAGCTCTCCACCTGGGAGCTCACCCCTCCACTTT; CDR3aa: CASSSPPGSSPLHF
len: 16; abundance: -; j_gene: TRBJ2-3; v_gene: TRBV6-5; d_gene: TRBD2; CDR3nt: TGTGCCAGCAGTAAACTAGCGGGGGGGCGAGGAGATACGCAGTATTTT; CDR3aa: CASSKLAGGRGDTQYF
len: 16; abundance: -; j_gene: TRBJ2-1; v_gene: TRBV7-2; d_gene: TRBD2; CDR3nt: TGTGCCAGCAGCTTAGGGTCCAGCGGGGGTATTTATGAGCAGTTCTTC; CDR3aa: CASSLGSSGGIYEQFF
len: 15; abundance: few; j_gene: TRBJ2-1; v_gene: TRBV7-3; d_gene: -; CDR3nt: TGTGCCAGCAGCTTAAATCTACGTCCCGACAATGAGCAGTTCTTC; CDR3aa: CASSLNLRPDNEQFF
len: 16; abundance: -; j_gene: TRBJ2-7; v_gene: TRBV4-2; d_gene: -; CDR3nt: TGTGCCAGCAGCCAGGGAGGCAGGGGCTCCTACAATGAGCAGTACTTC; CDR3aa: CASSQGGRGSYNEQYF
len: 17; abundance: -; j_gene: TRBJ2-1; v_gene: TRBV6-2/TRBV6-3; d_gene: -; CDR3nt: TGTGCCAGCAGTTACCGGGCGGGGACAGTCTCCTACAATGAGCAGTTCTTC; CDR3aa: CASSYRAGTVSYNEQFF
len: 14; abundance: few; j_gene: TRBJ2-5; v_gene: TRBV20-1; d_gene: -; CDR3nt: TGCAGTGCTAGAGGCGGGACTTCCGGCGAGACCCAGTACTTC; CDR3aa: CSARGGTSGETQYF
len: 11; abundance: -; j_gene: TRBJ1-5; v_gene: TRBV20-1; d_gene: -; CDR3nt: TGCAGTGCTAGGAGGGGGCAGCCCCAGCATTTT; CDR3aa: CSARRGQPQHF
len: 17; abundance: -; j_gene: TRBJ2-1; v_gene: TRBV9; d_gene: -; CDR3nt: -; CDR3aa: CASSVATGASSYNERFF
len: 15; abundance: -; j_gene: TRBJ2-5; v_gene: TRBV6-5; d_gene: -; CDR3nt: TGTGCCAGCAGTTTGGGGGGCGTGGGGTTACGGGCCCAGTACTTC; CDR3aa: CASSLGGVGLRAQYF
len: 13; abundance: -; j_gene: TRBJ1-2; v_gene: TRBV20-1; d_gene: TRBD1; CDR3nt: TGCAGTGCTAGGCCAACAGGGGGTGAAGGCTACACCTTC; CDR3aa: CSARPTGGEGYTF
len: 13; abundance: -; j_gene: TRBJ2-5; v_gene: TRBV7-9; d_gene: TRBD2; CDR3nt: TGTGCCAGCAGCCCCGGGACTAGCGAGACCCAGAACTTC; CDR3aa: CASSPGTSETQNF
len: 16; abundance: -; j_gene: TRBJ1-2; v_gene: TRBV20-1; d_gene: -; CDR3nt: TGCAGTGCTAGGGACTATTCCTCAGGGGTTACCTATGGCTACACCTTC; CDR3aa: CSARDYSSGVTYGYTF
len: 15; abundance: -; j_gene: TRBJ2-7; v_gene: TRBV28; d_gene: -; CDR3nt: TGTGCCAGCAGAAGTGCGGACGGGGGACCCTACGAGCAGTACTTC; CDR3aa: CASRSADGGPYEQYF
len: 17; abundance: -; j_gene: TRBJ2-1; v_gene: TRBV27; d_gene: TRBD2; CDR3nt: TGTGCCAGCACTATGAGCGGGGGCCCGAGCCCCTACAATGAGCAGTTCTTC; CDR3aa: CASTMSGGPSPYNEQFF
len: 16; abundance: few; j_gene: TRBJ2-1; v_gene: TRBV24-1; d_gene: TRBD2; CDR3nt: TGTGCCACCAGTGATTCAGTAGCGGGGGCCTACAATGAGCAGTTCTTC; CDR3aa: CATSDSVAGAYNEQFF
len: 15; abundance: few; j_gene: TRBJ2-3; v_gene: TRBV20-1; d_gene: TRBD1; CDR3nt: TGCAGTGCTCGGAGGGACAGGGGCAGCACAGATACGCAGTATTTT; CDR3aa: CSARRDRGSTDTQYF
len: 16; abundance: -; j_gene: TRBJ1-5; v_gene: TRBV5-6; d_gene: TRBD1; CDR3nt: TGTGCCAGCAGCTTGACGGACAGGGGGCGGGAACAGCCCCAGCATTTT; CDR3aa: CASSLTDRGREQPQHF
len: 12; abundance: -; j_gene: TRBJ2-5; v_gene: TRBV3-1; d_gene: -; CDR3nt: TGTGCCAGCAGCCACAGGGAAGAGGCCCAGTACTTC; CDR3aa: CASSHREEAQYF
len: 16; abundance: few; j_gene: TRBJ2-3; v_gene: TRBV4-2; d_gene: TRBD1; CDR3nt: TGTGCCAGCAGCCAATTCTCCGGGACAGGGCTAGATACGCAGTATTTT; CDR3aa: CASSQFSGTGLDTQYF